This T cell receptor (beta chain) was profiled in a study of a mutant IDH1 vaccine in newly diagnosed glioma. Study information: Before enrollment, the patients had been treated with radiotherapy alone, temozolomide alone, or both together. Most of them had received both. Study-wide results and limits: It seemed that pseudoprogression was not linked to changes in the top peripheral T cell clonotypes.

Only in-frame clones appear in the TCRdb table, and some are missing; sequencing was by immunoSEQ multiplex PCR. The sample shows roughly 120,000 clones, roughly 90% of them seen only once. The germline V gene has CDR1 SNHLY and CDR2 FYNNEI. The V end was cut by 8 bases, the J end by 2 bases, with 23 bases between. The CDR3 extends over 17 amino acids. This clone has only one observation. As yet, its antigen is unknown. Specified time point: week 11, during vaccination. Every vaccine dose comprised 300 ug of mutant IDH1 20-mer peptide plus topical imiquimod. The sequences come from PBMCs, collected from a glioma patient whose treatment included an IDH1 peptide vaccine. V usage is TRBV2 and J usage is TRBJ2-3, with D perhaps assigned TRBD1 or TRBD2 (6 bases each). The source of this sequence is a woman in her forties or fifties with glioma. CDR3 nucleotide sequence: TGTGCCAGCCAACCGGGGGCTAGGGTAAAGCACACAGATACGCAGTATTTT. Protein: CASQPGARVKHTDTQYF.